This entry lists 24 T cell receptor beta chains sequenced from one sample in a study of control samples from healthy donors and cancer patients. This table comes from immunoSEQ multiplex PCR, and its TCRdb copy is limited to in-frame clones, with some not included. The table shows about 85,000 clones, with roughly 91% occurring only once. Input material: blood. The receptors derive from a woman aged 60 to 75 in good health.

This chain connects TRBV20-1 to TRBJ2-1; TRBD2 agrees at 8 bases. This CDR3 has 11 amino acids. Germline lookup yields CDR1 DFQATT and CDR2 SNEGSKA (reference sequence). Germline trimming cut 4 bases from V and 13 bases from J; bases unmatched to any gene: 6. Here the CDR3 reads CSATSGGPQFF. DNA of the CDR3: TGCAGTGCTACCAGCGGGGGCCCCCAGTTCTTC.

This chain joins TRBV7-9 and TRBJ2-3; no definite D call. V was pared by 1 base and J by 0 bases, with 8 bases between. The CDR3 length is 15 residues. Germline loops: CDR1 SEHNR, CDR2 FQNEAQ (reference sequence). The CDR3 protein is CASSLGVGSTDTQYF. CDR3 coding DNA: TGTGCCAGCAGCTTAGGAGTGGGAAGCACAGATACGCAGTATTTT.

The chain couples TRBV25-1 to TRBJ1-3, with TRBD1 matching over 8 bases. The junction had 9 bases not matched to a gene; V was cut back by 5 bases and J by 0 bases. CDR3 length equals 17 residues. Germline values: CDR1 MGHDK, CDR2 SYGVNS. The CDR3 loop reads CASSPRDRTSSGNTIYF. CDR3 sequence (DNA): TGTGCCAGCAGTCCCCGGGACAGGACGAGCTCTGGAAACACCATATATTTT.

The rearrangement uses TRBV28 and TRBJ1-4; a weak D match, TRBD1 (5 bases). CDR3 size: 15 residues. Germline lookup yields CDR1 MDHEN and CDR2 SYDVKM. Trimming took off 3 bases at V and 4 bases at J, with 12 bases between the two ends. DNA for the CDR3: TGTGCCAGCAGTTTCCGAGGGGTGGGTAATGAAAAACTGTTTTTT. Amino acids: CASSFRGVGNEKLFF.

The chain carries TRBV27 and TRBJ1-2; D ambiguous. The V end lost 6 bases, the J end lost 4 bases, and 12 bases lay between the germline ends. The germline gives CDR1 MNHEY, CDR2 SMNVEV (reference sequence). The CDR3 loop spans 13 amino acids. The CDR3 DNA sequence: TGTGCCAGCAGCGACGGGGTAGGCTATGGCTACACCTTC. This translates into CASSDGVGYGYTF.

This chain links TRBV6-5 with TRBJ1-1, with TRBD1 identical over 7 bases. The J segment lost 4 bases and the V segment lost 7 bases, leaving 3 bases of the junction unmatched. This CDR3 is built from 12 residues. The germline gives CDR1 MNHEY, CDR2 SVGAGI. The CDR3 DNA follows: TGTGCCAGCACCAGGGGGGTCACTGAAGCTTTCTTT. The encoded protein is CASTRGVTEAFF.

The rearrangement joins TRBV12-5 to TRBJ1-1; the D is unclear. The CDR3 covers 13 residues. From germline, CDR1 is LGHNT and CDR2 FRNRAP. The V gene lost 1 base and the J gene lost 7 bases, with 10 bases spanning the gap. In nucleotides, the CDR3 is TGTGCTAGTGGTTTGGGAACAATAGGTGAAGCTTTCTTT. This gives the protein CASGLGTIGEAFF.

The rearrangement links TRBV27 to TRBJ2-7; D is possibly TRBD2 (7 bases). The CDR3 spans 15 residues. Trimming shortened V by 6 bases and J by 3 bases, and 18 bases separated the two germline ends. Germline lookup yields CDR1 MNHEY and CDR2 SMNVEV (reference sequence). CDR3 region: CASRRRGGEFYEQYF. The CDR3 nucleotides read TGTGCCAGCAGGAGGAGGGGGGGAGAGTTCTACGAGCAGTACTTC.

To note about this clone: This specimen includes other DNA sequences encoding the same CDR3. This chain uses TRBV9 with TRBJ2-2; tentative D call: TRBD2 (7 bases). Trimming removed 7 bases at V and 3 bases at J, with 10 bases between. Germline lookup yields CDR1 SGDLS and CDR2 YYNGEE. This CDR3 contains 13 residues. DNA of the CDR3: TGTGCCAGCGGGGGGGCAGACACCGGGGAGCTGTTTTTT. Protein: CASGGADTGELFF. The whole variable domain, remainder taken from reference TRBV9 and TRBJ2-2, is DSGVTQTPKHLITATGQRVTLRCSPRSGDLSVYWYQQSLDQGLQFLIQYYNGEERAKGNILERFSAQQFPDLHSELNLSSLELGDSALYFCASGGADTGELFFGEGSRLTVL.

This clone is a singleton in its sample. The V gene is TRBV11-2, the J gene TRBJ2-2; no clear D. With 5 bases removed from V and 7 bases from J, the gap between germline ends came to 14 bases. Germline values: CDR1 SGHAT, CDR2 FQNNGV. CDR3 length: 14 amino acids. The CDR3 here is CASSQSLGYGELFF. CDR3 DNA sequence: TGTGCCAGCAGCCAAAGTCTAGGTTACGGGGAGCTGTTTTTT.

The V gene is TRBV12-3 or TRBV12-4, the J gene TRBJ2-1; perhaps TRBD1 as D (5 bases). This CDR3 spans 13 amino acids. V was trimmed by 3 bases and J by 5 bases, leaving 8 bases between them. Written as DNA, the CDR3 is TGTGCCAGCAGTTTCCGACAGAACAATGAGCAGTTCTTC. It translates to CASSFRQNNEQFF.

The J gene is TRBJ2-3, the V gene TRBV28; 8 nucleotides match TRBD2. The CDR3 sequence is 17 residues long. V shed 2 bases and J 0 bases; nucleotides not matched to a gene: 7. Germline lookup yields CDR1 MDHEN and CDR2 SYDVKM. The CDR3 DNA follows: TGTGCCAGCAGTTTAGTCGGACTAGCCCTTAGCACAGATACGCAGTATTTT. Translation: CASSLVGLALSTDTQYF.

The J gene is TRBJ1-6, the V gene TRBV7-2; no clear D. This CDR3 contains 13 residues. Germline assignment: CDR1 SGHTA and CDR2 FQGNSA. Trimming removed 3 bases from V and 8 bases from J, with 8 bases in between. DNA for the CDR3: TGTGCCAGCAGCTTGGAAGTGTATTCACCCCTCCACTTT. This translates into CASSLEVYSPLHF. Looking up the rest from reference TRBV7-2 and TRBJ1-6 gives the full variable domain: GAGVSQSPSNKVTEKGKDVELRCDPISGHTALYWYRQSLGQGLEFLIYFQGNSAPDKSGLPSDRFSAERTGGSVSTLTIQRTQQEDSAVYLCASSLEVYSPLHFGNGTRLTVT.

The V call is TRBV19, the J call TRBJ2-2, with D possibly TRBD1 on 5 matching bases. Per germline, CDR1 LNHDA and CDR2 SQIVND (reference sequence). V lost 2 bases and J 4 bases, leaving 17 bases between the germline ends. The CDR3 is 17 amino acids. The CDR3 loop reads CASSISWAGMITGELFF. CDR3 bases: TGTGCCAGTAGTATATCTTGGGCAGGGATGATCACCGGGGAGCTGTTTTTT.

This chain links TRBV11-3 with TRBJ1-3; D is undetermined. Germline V gene sequence: CDR1 SGHNT, CDR2 YENEEA. Trimming left V 7 bases short and J 4 bases short, with 14 bases between. The CDR3 is 14 amino acids. CDR3 DNA sequence: TGTGCCAGCACCCAAGCCGGGTGGGGAAACACCATATATTTT. It encodes CASTQAGWGNTIYF.

The genes are TRBV2 and TRBJ1-5; D is undetermined. This CDR3 is 14 amino acids long. Germline values: CDR1 SNHLY, CDR2 FYNNEI. V was cut by 3 bases and J by 5 bases, with 11 bases left in between. CDR3 in DNA: TGTGCCAGCAGTGAGCGACGGCTTCATCAGCCCCAGCATTTT. It is translated as CASSERRLHQPQHF.

The chain joins TRBV3-1 (or the pseudogene TRBV3-2) to TRBJ1-1; D is unresolved. Trimming shortened V by 0 bases and J by 1 base, and 9 bases separated the two germline ends. This CDR3 is 15 amino acids long. CDR1 LGHDT and CDR2 YNNKEL come from the germline V gene (reference sequence). CDR3 region: CASSQDRAGNTEAFF. The CDR3 nucleotides are TGTGCCAGCAGCCAAGATCGGGCAGGGAACACTGAAGCTTTCTTT.

The CDR3 spells CAIQESGTEAFF. Here the CDR3 DNA reads TGTGCCATCCAAGAAAGTGGGACTGAAGCTTTCTTT. The chain recombines TRBV10-3 with TRBJ1-1; no definite D call. V lost 8 bases and J lost 5, with 12 bases in between. The germline CDR1 and CDR2 sequences are ENHRY and SYGVKD. This CDR3 is built from 12 residues.

The chain has TRBV7-9 and TRBJ2-3, with D possibly matching TRBD2 (7 bases). CDR3 length: 13 amino acids. The V gene's germline CDR1 is SEHNR and CDR2 FQNEAQ (reference sequence). Trimming pared 8 bases from V and 6 bases from J, leaving 15 bases between. This CDR3 is CASALAGADTQYF. CDR3 DNA sequence: TGTGCCAGCGCTTTGGCGGGGGCCGATACGCAGTATTTT.

The J gene is TRBJ1-2, the V gene TRBV12-3 or TRBV12-4, with no clear D. V was shortened by 3 bases and J by 3 bases, with 8 bases between the two germline ends. This CDR3 has 13 amino acids. CDR3 in amino acids: CASSLYTDYGYTF. In nucleotides, the CDR3 is TGTGCCAGCAGTTTGTATACAGACTATGGCTACACCTTC.

This clone appeared once. The chain recombines TRBV30 with TRBJ2-3; 9 bases agree with TRBD2. The CDR3 is made up of 14 amino acids. Germline CDR1 and CDR2: GTSNPN and SVGIG (reference sequence). The J segment lost 4 bases and the V segment lost 0 bases, leaving 2 bases of the junction unmatched. The CDR3, as DNA: TGTGCCTGGAGTGTCGGCGGGGGGGCAGATACGCAGTATTTT. This codes for CAWSVGGGADTQYF.

The V and J genes are TRBV5-1 and TRBJ2-7; 11 nucleotides match TRBD2. The junction had 6 bases not matched to a gene; V was cut back by 4 bases and J by 0 bases. Germline V lookup: CDR1 SGHRS, CDR2 YFSETQ. CDR3 size: 16 residues. The CDR3 DNA follows: TGCGCCAGCAGCATCTCCGGGACTAGCGGCTCCTACGAGCAGTACTTC. Amino acid sequence: CASSISGTSGSYEQYF.

The V call is TRBV25-1, the J call TRBJ1-1, with TRBD1 matching over 8 bases. The length of the CDR3 is 13 residues. V shed 10 bases and J 4 bases; nucleotides not matched to a gene: 8. Germline V gene sequence: CDR1 MGHDK, CDR2 SYGVNS. The CDR3 loop reads CATETRGPTEAFF. DNA of the CDR3: TGTGCCACCGAAACCAGGGGGCCCACTGAAGCTTTCTTT.

The V gene is TRBV2, the J gene TRBJ1-1; tentatively, D is TRBD1 (6 bases). CDR1 SNHLY and CDR2 FYNNEI come from the germline V gene. The CDR3 spans 17 residues. Trimming cost V 0 bases and J 5 bases, with 19 bases left between them. In DNA form, the CDR3 reads TGTGCCAGCAGTGAAGCTAGGTCAGGGGATCACAGAACTGAAGCTTTCTTT. Its protein product is CASSEARSGDHRTEAFF.